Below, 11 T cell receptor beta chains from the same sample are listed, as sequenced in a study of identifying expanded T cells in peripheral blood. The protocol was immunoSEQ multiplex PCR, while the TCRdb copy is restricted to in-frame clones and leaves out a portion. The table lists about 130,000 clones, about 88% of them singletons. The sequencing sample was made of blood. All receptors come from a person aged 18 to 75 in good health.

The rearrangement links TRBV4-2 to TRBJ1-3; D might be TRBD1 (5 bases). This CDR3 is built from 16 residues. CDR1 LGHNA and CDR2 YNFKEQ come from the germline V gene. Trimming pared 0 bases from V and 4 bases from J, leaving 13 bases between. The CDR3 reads CASSQDRGKAGNTIYF. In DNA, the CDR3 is TGTGCCAGCAGCCAAGATCGGGGGAAAGCAGGAAACACCATATATTTT.

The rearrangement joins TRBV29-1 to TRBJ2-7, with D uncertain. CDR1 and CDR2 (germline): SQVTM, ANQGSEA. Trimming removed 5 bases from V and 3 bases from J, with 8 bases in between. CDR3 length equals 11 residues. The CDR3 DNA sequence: TGCAGCGTTAGGTTTGACTACGAGCAGTACTTC. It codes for CSVRFDYEQYF.

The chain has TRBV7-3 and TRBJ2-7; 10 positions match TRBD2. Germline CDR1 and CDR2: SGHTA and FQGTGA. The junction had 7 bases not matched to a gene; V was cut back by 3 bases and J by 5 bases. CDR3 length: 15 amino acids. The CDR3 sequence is CASSFGSSGRDEQYF. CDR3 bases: TGTGCCAGCAGCTTTGGTTCTAGCGGGAGAGACGAGCAGTACTTC.

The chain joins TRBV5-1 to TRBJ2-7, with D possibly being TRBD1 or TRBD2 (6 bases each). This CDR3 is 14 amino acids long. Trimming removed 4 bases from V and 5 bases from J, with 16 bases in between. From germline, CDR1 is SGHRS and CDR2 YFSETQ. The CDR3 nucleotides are TGCGCCAGCAGCACCGGTAGGGGGGACGACGAGCAGTACTTC. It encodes CASSTGRGDDEQYF.

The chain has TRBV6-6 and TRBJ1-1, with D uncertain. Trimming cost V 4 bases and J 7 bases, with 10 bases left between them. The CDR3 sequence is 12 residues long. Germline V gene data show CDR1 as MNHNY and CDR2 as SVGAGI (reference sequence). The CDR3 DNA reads TGTGCCAGCAGTTCGAGTTATAGTGAAGCTTTCTTT. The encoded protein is CASSSSYSEAFF.

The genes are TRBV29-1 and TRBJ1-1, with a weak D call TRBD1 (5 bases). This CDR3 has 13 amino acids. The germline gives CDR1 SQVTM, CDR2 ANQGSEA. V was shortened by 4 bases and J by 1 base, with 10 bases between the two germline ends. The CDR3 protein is CSVVRGANTEAFF. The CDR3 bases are TGCAGCGTTGTCCGCGGGGCGAACACTGAAGCTTTCTTT.

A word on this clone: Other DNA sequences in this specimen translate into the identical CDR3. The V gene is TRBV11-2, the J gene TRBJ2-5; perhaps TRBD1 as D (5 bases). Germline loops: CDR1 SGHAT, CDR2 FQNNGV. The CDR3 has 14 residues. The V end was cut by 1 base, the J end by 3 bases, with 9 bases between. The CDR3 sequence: CASSLVAGKETQYF. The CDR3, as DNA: TGTGCCAGCAGCTTAGTGGCAGGGAAAGAGACCCAGTACTTC.

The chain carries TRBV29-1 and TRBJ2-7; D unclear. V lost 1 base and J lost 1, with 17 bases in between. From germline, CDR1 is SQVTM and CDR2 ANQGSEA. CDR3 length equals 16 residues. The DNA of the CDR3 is TGCAGCGTTGAAGGTCGAGACGGCGCCCATTCCTACGAGCAGTACTTC. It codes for CSVEGRDGAHSYEQYF.

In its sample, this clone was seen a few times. DNA of the CDR3: TGCAGCGTTGACGGAAACTATGGCTACACCTTC. It yields the protein CSVDGNYGYTF. The rearrangement uses TRBV29-1 and TRBJ1-2; D call uncertain. V was cut by 3 bases and J by 2 bases, with 4 bases left in between. Germline CDR1 reads SQVTM; CDR2 reads ANQGSEA. The CDR3 has 11 residues.

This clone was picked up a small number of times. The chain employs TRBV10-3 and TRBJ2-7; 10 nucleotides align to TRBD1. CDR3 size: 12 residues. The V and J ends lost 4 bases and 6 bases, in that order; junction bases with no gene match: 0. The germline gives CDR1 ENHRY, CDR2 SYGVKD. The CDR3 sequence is CAISGTGGEQYF. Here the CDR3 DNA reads TGTGCCATCAGTGGGACAGGGGGCGAGCAGTACTTC.

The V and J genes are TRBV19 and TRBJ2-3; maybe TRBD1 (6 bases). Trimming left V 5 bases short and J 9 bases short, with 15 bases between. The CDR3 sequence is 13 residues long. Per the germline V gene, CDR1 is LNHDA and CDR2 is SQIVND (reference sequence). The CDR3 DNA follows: TGTGCCAGTAGTTTCCGGACAGCCTGGACGCAGTATTTT. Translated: CASSFRTAWTQYF.